This TCR beta chain was retrieved from a study of T cell clonality in common variable immunodeficiency. Study-wide results and caveats: Common variable immunodeficiency TCR beta sequences reportedly had fewer deletions and N-nucleotide insertions.

This table comes from immunoSEQ multiplex PCR, and its TCRdb copy is limited to in-frame clones, with some not included. The sample includes about 74,000 clones, none of them occurring once. This clone was seen many times. Its antigen is not identified. Sequencing input: peripheral blood mononuclear cells. The sequence was collected from a person aged 18-70 years in good health.

Partial CDR3 DNA: TGTGCCATCAGTGAGTCGAGGTCTCACCGAAGCACAGATACG. This gives the protein CAISESRSHRSTDT. The complete CDR3 sequence is CAISESRSHRSTDTQYF. The chain employs TRBV10-3 and TRBJ2-3; no reliable D call. The read stops 3 residues short of the end of the CDR3; the missing end is completed from the germline J gene. The germline CDR1 and CDR2 sequences are ENHRY and SYGVKD. The CDR3 extends over 17 amino acids. Between the trimmed V and J ends, which lost 0 bases and 0 bases, there was a span of 13 bases.